One sample yielded the 11 T cell receptor beta chains listed below, sequenced in a study of OX40 agonist ivuxolimab in advanced cancers. TCRdb keeps only in-frame clones here, not all; method: immunoSEQ multiplex PCR. The sample contains 55,000 to 75,000 clones, 87% of which appear only once. This specimen was CD4+ or CD8+ T cells sorted from blood, taken in a trial of the OX40 agonist ivuxolimab. These TCRs come from an adult with an advanced solid tumor such as melanoma, head and neck, liver or kidney cancer.

This clone was counted a single time. The genes are TRBV30 and TRBJ1-6; D unclear. The germline V gene has CDR1 GTSNPN and CDR2 SVGIG (reference sequence). This CDR3 has 13 amino acids. Here the CDR3 reads CVYRARETSPLHF. In DNA form, the CDR3 reads TGTGTCTATCGGGCACGAGAAACATCACCCCTCCACTTT.

This chain joins TRBV30 and TRBJ2-1; D remains unclear. This CDR3 is 13 amino acids long. Germline CDR1 and CDR2: GTSNPN and SVGIG (reference sequence). Between the trimmed V and J ends, which lost 2 bases and 4 bases, there was a span of 9 bases. Here the CDR3 reads CAWSKRAYNEQFF. CDR3 coding DNA: TGTGCCTGGAGTAAGAGAGCATACAATGAGCAGTTCTTC. Drawing the rest from reference TRBV30 and TRBJ2-1, the complete variable domain is SQTIHQWPATLVQPVGSPLSLECTVEGTSNPNLYWYRQAAGRGLQLLFYSVGIGQISSEVPQNLSASRPQDRQFILSSKKLLLSDSGFYLCAWSKRAYNEQFFGPGTRLTVL.

The chain has TRBV10-3 and TRBJ1-1; perhaps TRBD1 as D (6 bases). In germline, CDR1 is ENHRY, CDR2 SYGVKD. V lost 6 bases and J lost 1, with 15 bases in between. The CDR3 is 15 amino acids. CDR3 region: CAISSFGGQNTEAFF. In nucleotides, the CDR3 is TGTGCCATCAGCTCATTCGGGGGGCAGAACACTGAAGCTTTCTTT.

This chain connects TRBV27 to TRBJ1-2; D is unclear. V was shortened by 0 bases and J by 4 bases, with 6 bases between the two germline ends. The CDR3 is 13 amino acids. In germline, CDR1 is MNHEY, CDR2 SMNVEV (reference sequence). The chain's CDR3 is CASSLSGGYGYTF. The CDR3 DNA reads as TGTGCCAGCAGTTTATCGGGAGGCTATGGCTACACCTTC.

The chain employs TRBV18 and TRBJ1-5; 9 bases map to TRBD1. The CDR3 extends over 14 amino acids. Trimming at V came to 6 bases and at J to 4 bases, leaving 4 bases not matched to a gene. The germline gives CDR1 KGHSH, CDR2 LQKENI. The CDR3 here is CASSSDRGNQPQHF. The CDR3 nucleotides read TGTGCCAGCTCTTCGGACAGGGGAAATCAGCCCCAGCATTTT.

The rearrangement joins TRBV7-9 to TRBJ2-7; TRBD2 matches 8 bases. V shed 0 bases, J shed 7 bases, and the junction held 5 bases outside the gene matches. CDR3 length: 14 amino acids. CDR1 is SEHNR and CDR2 is FQNEAQ in the germline V gene (reference sequence). The CDR3 region is CASSLASGAGEQYF. CDR3 DNA sequence: TGTGCCAGCAGCTTAGCTAGCGGGGCGGGGGAGCAGTACTTC. The full variable domain, in which reference TRBV7-9 and TRBJ2-7 provide the parts outside the CDR3, is DTGVSQNPRHKITKRGQNVTFRCDPISEHNRLYWYRQTLGQGPEFLTYFQNEAQLEKSRLLSDRFSAERPKGSFSTLEIQRTEQGDSAMYLCASSLASGAGEQYFGPGTRLTVT.

This chain links TRBV7-9 with TRBJ2-2; TRBD2 aligns across 11 bases. Germline CDR1 and CDR2: SEHNR and FQNEAQ (reference sequence). This CDR3 comprises 18 residues. V shed 2 bases and J 7 bases; nucleotides not matched to a gene: 12. The CDR3 region has the DNA TGTGCCAGCAGCTTACCCCCAAGACTAGCGGGATTGGTCGGGGAGCTGTTTTTT. It encodes CASSLPPRLAGLVGELFF. The complete variable domain, with remaining parts taken from reference TRBV7-9 and TRBJ2-2, reads DTGVSQNPRHKITKRGQNVTFRCDPISEHNRLYWYRQTLGQGPEFLTYFQNEAQLEKSRLLSDRFSAERPKGSFSTLEIQRTEQGDSAMYLCASSLPPRLAGLVGELFFGEGSRLTVL.

The V call is TRBV6-6, the J call TRBJ1-1; D is unresolved. Trimming shortened V by 8 bases and J by 9 bases, and 16 bases separated the two germline ends. The CDR3 has 12 amino acids. Germline V gene data show CDR1 as MNHNY and CDR2 as SVGAGI (reference sequence). CDR3 sequence (DNA): TGTGCCAGCGTCAATAGTGGGAAGAAAGCTTTCTTT. This sequence encodes CASVNSGKKAFF.

V and J are TRBV2 and TRBJ2-5; D possibly uses TRBD1 or TRBD2 (5 bases each). The end of the DNA aligns better with TRBJ2-7, so the J call may be wrong. The CDR3 spans 15 residues. From germline, CDR1 is SNHLY and CDR2 FYNNEI. For the CDR3, the DNA is TGTGCCAGCAGAGCGGCGCAGGGTACAACCTACGAGCAGTACTTC. Translation: CASRAAQGTTYEQYF.

The chain carries TRBV18 and TRBJ2-1; perhaps TRBD1 as D (6 bases). Germline V gene data show CDR1 as KGHSH and CDR2 as LQKENI. The V end lost 5 bases, the J end lost 1 base, and 18 bases lay between the germline ends. The CDR3 runs 17 residues. In DNA, the CDR3 is TGTGCCAGCTCATCACTACAGGGCTTTAGTTCCTACAATGAGCAGTTCTTC. Translation: CASSSLQGFSSYNEQFF.

The gene calls are TRBV7-4 and TRBJ1-5; TRBD1 matches 7 bases. CDR1 and CDR2 from the germline V gene are SGHVT and SQSDAQ. With 7 bases clipped from V and 3 bases from J, the junction kept 12 bases outside the gene matches. The CDR3 loop spans 16 amino acids. DNA for the CDR3: TGTGCCAGCATCGATAGACAGGGTCTATTCAATCAGCCCCAGCATTTT. Translating it yields CASIDRQGLFNQPQHF.